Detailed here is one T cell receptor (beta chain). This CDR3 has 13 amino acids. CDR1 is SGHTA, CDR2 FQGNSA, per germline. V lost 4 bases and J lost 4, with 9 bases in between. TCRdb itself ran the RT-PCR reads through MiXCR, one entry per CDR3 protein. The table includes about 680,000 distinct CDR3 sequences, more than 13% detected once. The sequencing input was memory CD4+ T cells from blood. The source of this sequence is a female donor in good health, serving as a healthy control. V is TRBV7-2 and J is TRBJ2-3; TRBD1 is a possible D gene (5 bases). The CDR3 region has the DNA TGTGCCAGCAGCTCAGTGGGGCCAGATACGCAGTATTTT. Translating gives CASSSVGPDTQYF. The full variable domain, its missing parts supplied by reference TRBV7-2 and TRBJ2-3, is GAGVSQSPSNKVTEKGKDVELRCDPISGHTALYWYRQSLGQGLEFLIYFQGNSAPDKSGLPSDRFSAERTGGSVSTLTIQRTQQEDSAVYLCASSSVGPDTQYFGPGTRLTVL.